Following are 13 T cell receptor beta chains from one sample sequenced in a study of T cells in women clearing cervical HPV infection. The protocol was immunoSEQ multiplex PCR, while the TCRdb copy is restricted to in-frame clones and leaves out a portion. This repertoire includes fewer than 35,000 clones. The sequencing sample was made of blood buffy coat. Every receptor here comes from a woman between 18 and 70 years old with a cervical HPV16 infection that either progressed to CIN3+ or cleared (not recorded which).

About this clone: Read data end 3 residues before the CDR3 end; the end is taken from the germline J gene. The gene calls are TRBV7-8 and TRBJ1-2, with 11 nucleotides matching TRBD1. V trimming: 5 bases; J trimming: 6 bases; junction bases outside the gene matches: 5. The length of the CDR3 is 14 residues. Germline V CDR1 and CDR2: SGHVS, FQNEAQ. The DNA read from the CDR3 is TGTGCCAGCAGCCCTCGGACAGGGGGCAATGGC. It codes for CASSPRTGGNG. The entire CDR3 protein is CASSPRTGGNGYTF. Looking up the rest from reference TRBV7-8 and TRBJ1-2 gives the full variable domain: GAGVSQSPRYKVAKRGQDVALRCDPISGHVSLFWYQQALGQGPEFLTYFQNEAQLDKSGLPSDRFFAERPEGSVSTLKIQRTQQEDSAVYLCASSPRTGGNGYTFGSGTRLTVV.

Note on this clone: Coverage ceases 3 residues before the CDR3 finishes, and the germline J gene fills in the end. The chain recombines TRBV12-5 with TRBJ1-1, with 9 bases identical to TRBD1. Germline CDR1 reads LGHNT; CDR2 reads FRNRAP. Losses at the gene ends were 5 bases for V and 0 bases for J; bases not matched to a gene: 10. The CDR3 runs to 17 residues. The CDR3 sequence: CASGPIQGARMNTEAFF. The CDR3 bases that were read are TGTGCTAGTGGTCCCATACAGGGGGCCCGCATGAACACTGAA.

On this clone: The read gets to within 3 residues of the CDR3 end, and the germline J gene fills in the rest. The chain uses TRBV7-2 and TRBJ1-1; tentative D call: TRBD1 (5 bases). The CDR3 totals 15 residues. V was pared by 4 bases and J by 5 bases, with 17 bases between. Germline loops: CDR1 SGHTA, CDR2 FQGNSA. Partial CDR3 DNA: TGTGCCAGCAGCTGGCGTGGGGGGGTAGGGACTGAA. This translates into CASSWRGGVGTE. The CDR3 in full is CASSWRGGVGTEAFF.

Of note for this clone: The read terminates 3 residues before the CDR3 end, so the remaining end is supplied by the germline J gene. The genes are TRBV12-3 or TRBV12-4 and TRBJ2-2; D is unclear. Between the trimmed V and J ends, which lost 1 base and 7 bases, there was a span of 4 bases. CDR3 length equals 12 residues. The CDR3 loop reads CASSLEGGELFF. Partial CDR3 DNA: TGTGCCAGCAGTTTAGAGGGCGGGGAG.

Remarks on this clone: The read halts 3 residues ahead of the CDR3 end, with the missing end drawn from the germline J gene. The rearrangement uses TRBV29-1 and TRBJ2-5, with a tentative D call TRBD1 (6 bases). Trimming cost V 7 bases and J 5 bases, with 14 bases left between them. Germline V gene sequence: CDR1 SQVTM, CDR2 ANQGSEA. CDR3 length: 12 residues. The CDR3 DNA, read in part, is TGCAGCGCATCACAGGGTATGGAGACC. This sequence encodes CSASQGMET. The entire CDR3 protein is CSASQGMETQYF. The entire variable domain, with the rest obtained from reference TRBV29-1 and TRBJ2-5, is as follows: SAVISQKPSRDICQRGTSLTIQCQVDSQVTMMFWYRQQPGQSLTLIATANQGSEATYESGFVIDKFPISRPNLTFSTLTVSNMSPEDSSIYLCSASQGMETQYFGPGTRLLVL.

Turning to this clone: The CDR3 end lies 3 residues beyond the end of the read and is filled in from the germline J gene. The chain joins TRBV19 to TRBJ2-2; TRBD1 matches at 8 bases. CDR3 size: 15 residues. Germline CDR1 LNHDA, CDR2 SQIVND (reference sequence). CDR3 sequence reads: CASSIAQGANEKLFF. Partial CDR3 DNA: TGTGCCAGTAGTATCGCCCAGGGGGCTAATGAAAAG.

Details on this clone: The read is 3 residues too short to cover the CDR3 end, so that end is filled in from the germline J gene. The J gene is TRBJ1-3, the V gene TRBV12-3 or TRBV12-4, with 8 positions matching TRBD1. V dropped 1 base and J dropped 0; count of bases not matched to a gene: 5. The CDR3 is 17 residues long. This chain's CDR3 is CASSLDGTGRSGNTIYF. The CDR3 DNA, read in part, is TGTGCCAGCAGTTTAGACGGGACAGGTCGCTCTGGAAACACC.

CDR3 sequence: CASSLRGSSYNEQFF. The CDR3 bases that were read are TGTGCCAGCAGTTTACGCGGGAGCTCCTACAATGAG. The chain is built from TRBV12-3 or TRBV12-4 and TRBJ2-1; 7 nucleotides agree with TRBD2. The read comes to an end 3 residues before the CDR3 does, leaving the germline J gene to fill in the end. The CDR3 runs 15 residues. J lost 0 bases, V lost 2 bases, and 1 base had no gene match.

A remark on this clone: The read is 3 residues too short to cover the CDR3 end, so that end is filled in from the germline J gene. The chain links TRBV7-9 to TRBJ2-1; D is possibly TRBD2 (6 bases). Trimming removed 5 bases at V and 5 bases at J, with 16 bases between. Germline CDR1 and CDR2: SEHNR and FQNEAQ (reference sequence). The CDR3 extends over 15 amino acids. This chain's CDR3 is CASSPRGSGNNEQFF. The sequenced CDR3 bases are TGTGCCAGCAGCCCCCGGGGGTCGGGGAACAATGAG.

As to this clone: The CDR3 end falls 3 residues outside the read, so it is completed with the germline J gene. The same CDR3 arises from other DNA sequences in this sample as well. V and J are TRBV19 and TRBJ1-5, with D maybe TRBD1 (5 bases). The V gene's germline CDR1 is LNHDA and CDR2 SQIVND (reference sequence). The CDR3 has 14 residues. Trimming shortened V by 9 bases and J by 9 bases, and 21 bases separated the two germline ends. The CDR3 reads CASGDRLRARPQHF. The sequenced CDR3 bases are TGTGCCAGCGGCGACAGACTGCGAGCTCGGCCC. The complete variable domain, with remaining parts taken from reference TRBV19 and TRBJ1-5, reads DGGITQSPKYLFRKEGQNVTLSCEQNLNHDAMYWYRQDPGQGLRLIYYSQIVNDFQKGDIAEGYSVSREKKESFPLTVTSAQKNPTAFYLCASGDRLRARPQHFGDGTRLSIL.

As for this clone: The missing CDR3 end, 3 residues past where the read stops, is filled in from the germline J gene. J is TRBJ2-7 and V is TRBV19; 9 positions match TRBD2. The CDR3 is 13 residues long. Germline V gene data show CDR1 as LNHDA and CDR2 as SQIVND (reference sequence). V trimming: 8 bases; J trimming: 6 bases; junction bases outside the gene matches: 8. Incomplete CDR3 DNA: TGTGCCAGTGCCATCGCGGGGGGGAGCGAG. Translated: CASAIAGGSE. The whole CDR3 sequence is CASAIAGGSEQYF.

The sequenced part of the CDR3 DNA is TGTGCCAGTAGTATAGATTCGCACTACGAC. Translating gives CASSIDSHYD. The entire CDR3 sequence reads CASSIDSHYDYTF. This rearrangement joins TRBV19 to TRBJ1-2; D gene ambiguous. The DNA ends 3 residues before the CDR3 does, and the rest of the CDR3 is filled in from the germline J gene. CDR3 length equals 13 residues. The germline CDR1 and CDR2 sequences are LNHDA and SQIVND (reference sequence).

The covered CDR3 bases are TGCAGTGCTAGTCCCATAGTCCCCTATACG. The encoded protein is CSASPIVPYT. From start to end, the CDR3 is CSASPIVPYTQYF. The chain is built from TRBV20-1 and TRBJ2-3, with no clear D. The CDR3 end lies 3 residues beyond the end of the read and is filled in from the germline J gene. This CDR3 has 13 residues. Germline V gene lookup returns CDR1 DFQATT and CDR2 SNEGSKA (reference sequence). Trimming removed 3 bases at V and 7 bases at J, with 14 bases between.